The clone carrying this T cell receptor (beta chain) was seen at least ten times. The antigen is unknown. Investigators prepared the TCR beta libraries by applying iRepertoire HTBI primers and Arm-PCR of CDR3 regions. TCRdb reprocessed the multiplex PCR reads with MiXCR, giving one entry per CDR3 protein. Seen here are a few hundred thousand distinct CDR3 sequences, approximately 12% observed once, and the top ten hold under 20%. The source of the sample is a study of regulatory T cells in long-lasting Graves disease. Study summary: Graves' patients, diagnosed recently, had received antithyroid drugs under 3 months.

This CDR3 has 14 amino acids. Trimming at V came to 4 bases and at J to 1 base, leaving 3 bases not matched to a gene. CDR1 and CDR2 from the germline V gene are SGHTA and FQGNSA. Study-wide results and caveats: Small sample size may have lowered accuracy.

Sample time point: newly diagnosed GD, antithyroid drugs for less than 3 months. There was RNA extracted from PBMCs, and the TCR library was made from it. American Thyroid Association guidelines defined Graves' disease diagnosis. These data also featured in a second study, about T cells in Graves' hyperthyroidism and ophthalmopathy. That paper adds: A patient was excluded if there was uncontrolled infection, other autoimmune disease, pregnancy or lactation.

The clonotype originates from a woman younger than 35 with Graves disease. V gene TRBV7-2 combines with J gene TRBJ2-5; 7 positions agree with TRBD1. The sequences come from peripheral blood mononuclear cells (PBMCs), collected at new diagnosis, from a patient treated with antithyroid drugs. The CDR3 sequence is CASSSTGTQETQYF. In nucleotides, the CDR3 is TGTGCCAGCAGCTCGACAGGGACCCAAGAGACCCAGTACTTC.